A selection of T cell receptor beta chains follows, all from one sample in a study of graft-versus-host responses after intestinal transplantation. Data came from immunoSEQ multiplex PCR; TCRdb stores just in-frame clones and leaves some out. In the table there are about 15,000 clones, approximately 28% of which are singletons. This material consisted of alloreactive CD8+ T cells from a mixed lymphocyte reaction culture, taken before intestinal transplant. These receptors came from a human patient who received an intestinal transplant. Each CDR3 is given with its conserved first and last residue. The D gene is left open where the match is weak. Rows give clone size only sometimes, using once, few, many, or a class for an expanded clone.

j_call: TRBJ1-3
v_call: TRBV6-6
clone_size: -
d_call: TRBD1
cdr3_length: 15
cdr3_nt: TGTGCCAGCAGTCCAACAGGGGACAGCGGAAACACCATATATTTT
cdr3_aa: CASSPTGDSGNTIYF

j_call: TRBJ2-5
v_call: TRBV27
clone_size: -
d_call: TRBD2
cdr3_length: 15
cdr3_nt: TGTGCCAGCAGCTTACTAGCGGGAGTGGAAGAGACCCAGTACTTC
cdr3_aa: CASSLLAGVEETQYF

j_call: TRBJ1-2
v_call: TRBV5-1
clone_size: -
d_call: -
cdr3_length: 16
cdr3_nt: TGCGCCAGCAGCTTGCATCGGTTCGACAGCGGGTATGGCTACACCTTC
cdr3_aa: CASSLHRFDSGYGYTF

j_call: TRBJ2-3
v_call: TRBV29-1
clone_size: -
d_call: -
cdr3_length: 12
cdr3_nt: TGCAGCGTTGAAGGGTATGGCGATACGCAGTATTTT
cdr3_aa: CSVEGYGDTQYF

j_call: TRBJ2-7
v_call: TRBV5-1
clone_size: few
d_call: -
cdr3_length: 10
cdr3_nt: TGCGCCAGCAAGACCTACGAGCAGTACTTC
cdr3_aa: CASKTYEQYF

j_call: TRBJ2-7
v_call: TRBV4-1
clone_size: -
d_call: -
cdr3_length: 13
cdr3_nt: TGCGCCAGCAGCCAAGGGCAGGCCTACGAGCAGTACTTC
cdr3_aa: CASSQGQAYEQYF

j_call: TRBJ2-7
v_call: TRBV19
clone_size: -
d_call: -
cdr3_length: 14
cdr3_nt: TGTGCCAGTAGTATCAAAGGGAGCTCCTACGAGCAGTACTTC
cdr3_aa: CASSIKGSSYEQYF

j_call: TRBJ1-3
v_call: TRBV18
clone_size: -
d_call: -
cdr3_length: 16
cdr3_nt: TGTGCCAGCTCAAGACTGTTACGGGGGCTTTTTGGGACCATATATTTT
cdr3_aa: CASSRLLRGLFGTIYF

j_call: TRBJ2-5
v_call: TRBV5-6
clone_size: few
d_call: -
cdr3_length: 11
cdr3_nt: TGTGCCAGCAGCACGGAAGAGACCCAGTACTTC
cdr3_aa: CASSTEETQYF

j_call: TRBJ2-1
v_call: TRBV2
clone_size: -
d_call: TRBD2
cdr3_length: 16
cdr3_nt: TGTGCCAGCAGCCAGCTTGTCGGGAGGCCCTACAATGAGCAGTTCTTC
cdr3_aa: CASSQLVGRPYNEQFF

j_call: TRBJ2-1
v_call: TRBV5-1
clone_size: -
d_call: TRBD2
cdr3_length: 14
cdr3_nt: TGCGCCAGCAGCAGGACTAGCGGGTACAATGAGCAGTTCTTC
cdr3_aa: CASSRTSGYNEQFF

j_call: TRBJ1-1
v_call: TRBV5-5
clone_size: -
d_call: -
cdr3_length: 16
cdr3_nt: TGTGCCAGCAGCTTGGAACAGGTCATATTGAGCACTGAAGCTTTCTTT
cdr3_aa: CASSLEQVILSTEAFF

j_call: TRBJ1-1
v_call: TRBV6-1
clone_size: -
d_call: TRBD1
cdr3_length: 11
cdr3_nt: TGTGCCAGCTCAGGGGGAACTGAAGCTTTCTTT
cdr3_aa: CASSGGTEAFF

j_call: TRBJ1-1
v_call: TRBV27
clone_size: few
d_call: TRBD1
cdr3_length: 12
cdr3_nt: TGTGCCAGCAGTCCCGGGACAGCTGAAGCTTTCTTT
cdr3_aa: CASSPGTAEAFF

j_call: TRBJ2-1
v_call: TRBV2
clone_size: few
d_call: -
cdr3_length: 16
cdr3_nt: TGTGCCAGCAGTGAGACACTAGCAAGCTCCTACAATGAGCAGTTCTTC
cdr3_aa: CASSETLASSYNEQFF

j_call: TRBJ2-5
v_call: TRBV11-2
clone_size: medium-sized
d_call: -
cdr3_length: 15
cdr3_nt: TGTGCCAGCAGCTTAGATCGAAGGGGAGGAGAGACCCAGTACTTC
cdr3_aa: CASSLDRRGGETQYF

j_call: TRBJ2-3
v_call: TRBV7-9
clone_size: few
d_call: TRBD2
cdr3_length: 16
cdr3_nt: TGTGCCAGCAGCCAACCCGGGACTAGCTTCACAGATACGCAGTATTTT
cdr3_aa: CASSQPGTSFTDTQYF

j_call: TRBJ2-1
v_call: TRBV28
clone_size: few
d_call: -
cdr3_length: 16
cdr3_nt: TGTGCCAGCAGTTTATGGATAGAAGGCGCCTACAATGAGCAGTTCTTC
cdr3_aa: CASSLWIEGAYNEQFF